The 27 T cell receptor beta chains below were found in one sample sequenced in a study of T cells in Graves' hyperthyroidism and ophthalmopathy. Amplified TCR beta CDR3 regions derived from RNA transcripts. The HTBI primer set drove a first-round RT-PCR of the TCR CDR3. TCRdb itself ran the multiplex PCR reads through MiXCR, one entry per CDR3 protein. The sample consists of hundreds of thousands of distinct CDR3 sequences, just under 45% of them appearing once. The sample consisted of peripheral blood or thyroid tissue (not recorded which). These receptors originate from an adult man with Graves' disease, either hyperthyroidism or ophthalmopathy (not recorded which).

This clonotype was observed many times. The V call is TRBV7-2, the J call TRBJ1-1, with 8 bases identical to TRBD1. CDR1 and CDR2 (germline): SGHTA, FQGNSA. Losses at the gene ends were 5 bases for V and 11 bases for J; bases not matched to a gene: 10. The CDR3 contains 13 residues. The CDR3, as DNA: TGTGCCAGCAGCCCCCGGACAGGGCTAGACGCTTTCTTT. It codes for CASSPRTGLDAFF. The whole variable domain, remainder taken from reference TRBV7-2 and TRBJ1-1, is GAGVSQSPSNKVTEKGKDVELRCDPISGHTALYWYRQSLGQGLEFLIYFQGNSAPDKSGLPSDRFSAERTGGSVSTLTIQRTQQEDSAVYLCASSPRTGLDAFFGQGTRLTVV.

In this sample, this clonotype turned up a few times. This chain joins TRBV5-8 and TRBJ1-5; D unresolved. Trimming shortened V by 0 bases and J by 3 bases, and 10 bases separated the two germline ends. CDR1 is SGHTS and CDR2 is YDEGEE in the germline V gene. The CDR3 runs to 15 residues. The CDR3 sequence is CASSLEWPDNQPQHF. The CDR3 DNA sequence: TGTGCCAGCAGCTTGGAGTGGCCCGACAATCAGCCCCAGCATTTT.

This clonotype has just one count. The genes are TRBV7-2 and TRBJ1-2; D gene uncertain. The CDR3 has 13 residues. Looked up from germline, CDR1 is SGHTA and CDR2 is FQGNSA. The V and J ends lost 0 bases and 7 bases respectively, with 9 bases between them. CDR3 sequence: CASSLAWVRGYTF. CDR3 DNA: TGTGCCAGCAGCTTAGCTTGGGTCCGTGGCTACACCTTC.

This clonotype has a count of ten or more. V and J are TRBV10-3 and TRBJ1-5; 8 nucleotides line up with TRBD1. Germline CDR1 ENHRY, CDR2 SYGVKD. The length of the CDR3 is 14 residues. The trim removed 6 bases at V and 3 bases at J, leaving 4 bases unmatched. The DNA of the CDR3 is TGTGCCATCAGCGGGGACAGGCTCAATCAGCCCCAGCATTTT. Protein product: CAISGDRLNQPQHF.

This chain links TRBV19 with TRBJ1-6, with D possibly TRBD1 on 5 matching bases. The germline V and J ends were trimmed by 7 bases and 0 bases, with 10 bases remaining between them. Germline CDR1 reads LNHDA; CDR2 reads SQIVND (reference sequence). CDR3 length: 15 residues. CDR3 sequence reads: CASKEGSSYNSPLHF. The CDR3 nucleotides are TGTGCCAGTAAGGAGGGGAGCTCCTATAATTCACCCCTCCACTTT.

CDR3 amino acids: CASSQTPFEQYF. DNA for the CDR3: TGTGCCAGCAGTCAAACTCCGTTCGAGCAGTACTTC. The chain joins TRBV28 to TRBJ2-7; D ambiguous. Germline CDR1 is MDHEN and CDR2 is SYDVKM. This CDR3 has 12 amino acids. With 5 bases removed from V and 6 bases from J, the gap between germline ends came to 11 bases.

This clonotype was counted a few times. The chain recombines TRBV9 with TRBJ1-3; no definite D call. CDR1 and CDR2 (germline): SGDLS, YYNGEE. This CDR3 contains 15 residues. V lost 0 bases to trimming and J lost 2 bases, with 9 bases between them. The CDR3 reads CASSVAGSPGNTIYF. DNA for the CDR3: TGTGCCAGCAGCGTAGCTGGGAGCCCTGGAAACACCATATATTTT.

This clonotype was seen once. The chain recombines TRBV20-1 with TRBJ2-7; D gene uncertain. Germline CDR1 is DFQATT and CDR2 is SNEGSKA (reference sequence). The CDR3 spans 14 residues. Trimming removed 4 bases at V and 3 bases at J, with 16 bases between. This CDR3 reads CSAKGEHYLYEQYF. CDR3 in DNA: TGCAGTGCTAAGGGCGAGCATTACCTCTACGAGCAGTACTTC.

The table lists this clonotype with many counts. The gene calls are TRBV7-9 and TRBJ2-7, with 13 bases fitting TRBD2. The CDR3 sequence is 15 residues long. J gave up 4 bases and V 2 bases, and 2 bases lay outside the gene matches. Per germline, CDR1 SEHNR and CDR2 FQNEAQ (reference sequence). DNA of the CDR3: TGTGCCAGCAGCTTACCGGGACTAGCGGGATACGAGCAGTACTTC. This gives the protein CASSLPGLAGYEQYF.

V usage is TRBV10-3 and J usage is TRBJ1-2, with D possibly TRBD1 on 5 matching bases. Germline V gene sequence: CDR1 ENHRY, CDR2 SYGVKD. V dropped 5 bases and J dropped 2 bases, with 21 bases sitting between them. The CDR3 length is 17 residues. CDR3 bases: TGTGCCATCAGTCCGGGGCCCTTTTTAACAAAGAACTATGGCTACACCTTC. Amino acids: CAISPGPFLTKNYGYTF.

The rearrangement uses TRBV20-1 and TRBJ2-7, with unresolved D. Trimming stripped 1 base from V and 6 bases from J, with 16 bases between. Germline CDR1 is DFQATT and CDR2 is SNEGSKA (reference sequence). The CDR3 runs 14 residues. As DNA, the CDR3 is TGCAGTGCTAGAGCGGTAGGGTCACTACGCGAGCAGTACTTC. Residues: CSARAVGSLREQYF.

The gene calls are TRBV19 and TRBJ1-5; D gene unclear. Germline CDR1 LNHDA, CDR2 SQIVND (reference sequence). This CDR3 is 16 amino acids long. Trimming cost V 9 bases and J 3 bases, with 21 bases left between them. In DNA form, the CDR3 reads TGTGCCAGCAGCCCCGGTGACCAGGCGGCCAATCAGCCCCAGCATTTT. Translating gives CASSPGDQAANQPQHF.

This clonotype was found many times. The rearrangement joins TRBV19 to TRBJ1-5, with 7 bases aligning to TRBD1. Germline assignment: CDR1 LNHDA and CDR2 SQIVND (reference sequence). V was clipped by 5 bases and J by 3 bases; unmatched bases: 4. This CDR3 region has 14 residues. The CDR3 protein is CASSPGQHNQPQHF. The CDR3 DNA reads as TGTGCCAGTAGTCCGGGACAGCACAATCAGCCCCAGCATTTT.

The rearrangement joins TRBV29-1 to TRBJ2-7; TRBD2 matches at 10 bases. CDR3 length equals 14 residues. Germline V gene lookup returns CDR1 SQVTM and CDR2 ANQGSEA. With 5 bases clipped from V and 3 bases from J, the junction kept 7 bases outside the gene matches. CDR3 sequence reads: CSVSSGLADYEQYF. Written as DNA, the CDR3 is TGCAGCGTTTCTTCTGGACTAGCGGACTACGAGCAGTACTTC.

V is TRBV5-1 and J is TRBJ1-5; D possibly corresponds to TRBD1 (6 bases). The CDR3 sequence is 14 residues long. CDR1 SGHRS and CDR2 YFSETQ come from the germline V gene. The ends were cut back, 4 bases at V and 5 bases at J, with 13 bases in the middle. DNA for the CDR3: TGCGCCAGCAGCGCAACAGGGACCGATCAGCCCCAGCATTTT. Protein: CASSATGTDQPQHF.

This clonotype was counted at least ten times. J is TRBJ1-4 and V is TRBV3-1, with a possible D match to TRBD1 (6 bases). Germline loops: CDR1 LGHDT, CDR2 YNNKEL (reference sequence). V was trimmed by 2 bases and J by 8 bases, leaving 9 bases between them. The CDR3 has 13 residues. Here the CDR3 DNA reads TGTGCCAGCAGCCAAACAGGGAGGGAAAAACTGTTTTTT. It encodes CASSQTGREKLFF.

This clonotype was seen many times. This rearrangement joins TRBV2 to TRBJ1-2, with 7 positions matching TRBD1. This CDR3 has 13 amino acids. Germline CDR1 reads SNHLY; CDR2 reads FYNNEI. The J segment lost 2 bases and the V segment lost 5 bases, leaving 2 bases of the junction unmatched. The CDR3 coding sequence is TGTGCCAGCAGTCGACAGGGCAACTATGGCTACACCTTC. It is translated as CASSRQGNYGYTF.

The chain has TRBV9 and TRBJ2-7; D is uncertain. The CDR3 runs to 14 residues. Germline values: CDR1 SGDLS, CDR2 YYNGEE. Trimming stripped 3 bases from V and 0 bases from J, with 10 bases between. CDR3 protein: CASSDGPGSYEQYF. CDR3 DNA sequence: TGTGCCAGCAGCGACGGACCAGGCTCCTACGAGCAGTACTTC.

The gene calls are TRBV29-1 and TRBJ1-2; D is unclear. The CDR3 runs to 12 residues. V was cut by 8 bases and J by 4 bases, with 14 bases left in between. CDR1 and CDR2 from the germline V gene are SQVTM and ANQGSEA. CDR3 protein: CSLVGEAYGYTF. CDR3 DNA: TGCAGCTTGGTCGGGGAGGCCTATGGCTACACCTTC. Full variable domain (missing parts from reference TRBV29-1 and TRBJ1-2): SAVISQKPSRDICQRGTSLTIQCQVDSQVTMMFWYRQQPGQSLTLIATANQGSEATYESGFVIDKFPISRPNLTFSTLTVSNMSPEDSSIYLCSLVGEAYGYTFGSGTRLTVV.

The V call is TRBV25-1, the J call TRBJ1-2; weak D call: TRBD1 (6 bases). In germline, CDR1 is MGHDK, CDR2 SYGVNS. V lost 11 bases, J lost 4 bases, and 11 bases lay in between. The CDR3 is 11 amino acids. CDR3 sequence (DNA): TGTGCCCCCGGGACAAGCTATGGCTACACCTTC. This sequence encodes CAPGTSYGYTF.

The J gene is TRBJ2-7, the V gene TRBV7-2, with 9 bases matching TRBD1. Looked up from germline, CDR1 is SGHTA and CDR2 is FQGNSA. This CDR3 is 17 amino acids long. J was trimmed by 5 bases and V by 6 bases; bases with no gene match: 17. As DNA, the CDR3 is TGTGCCAGCAGTTCCGATACAGGGGGCCGGAGTAAGAACGAGCAGTACTTC. This codes for CASSSDTGGRSKNEQYF.

This clonotype was seen only a few times. The chain joins TRBV7-3 to TRBJ2-7; 9 nucleotides match TRBD2. This CDR3 has 17 residues. Trimming removed 5 bases from V and 5 bases from J; junction bases left unmatched: 16. Germline CDR1 and CDR2: SGHTA and FQGTGA. The CDR3 spells CASSQDQQVAGVNEQYF. CDR3 in DNA: TGTGCCAGCAGCCAAGATCAGCAGGTAGCGGGAGTGAACGAGCAGTACTTC.

J is TRBJ2-7 and V is TRBV29-1, with 8 bases aligning to TRBD1. Germline loops: CDR1 SQVTM, CDR2 ANQGSEA. CDR3 length equals 15 residues. The V gene end was trimmed by 5 bases and the J gene end by 0 bases; junction bases not matched to a gene: 9. CDR3 DNA: TGCAGCGTTACCGGACAGGGCATTTCCTCCTACGAGCAGTACTTC. The encoded protein is CSVTGQGISSYEQYF.

This clonotype is a singleton in its sample. The J gene is TRBJ1-6, the V gene TRBV29-1; D not resolved. V gave up 8 bases and J gave up 8 bases, with 13 bases separating them. Germline CDR1 is SQVTM and CDR2 is ANQGSEA. The CDR3 totals 12 residues. The CDR3 region is CSLAPVDSPLHF. The CDR3 DNA is TGCAGCTTGGCCCCGGTTGATTCACCCCTCCACTTT.

This clonotype has a count of ten or more. The V call is TRBV7-2, the J call TRBJ1-5, with a possible D match to TRBD1 (5 bases). Trimming shortened V by 4 bases and J by 7 bases, and 11 bases separated the two germline ends. The V gene's germline CDR1 is SGHTA and CDR2 FQGNSA. The CDR3 is 13 residues long. The CDR3 DNA is TGTGCCAGCAGCTCGAACGGGGGGCAGCCCCAGCATTTT. Amino acid sequence: CASSSNGGQPQHF.

This clonotype has just a few counts. The chain joins TRBV6-1 to TRBJ1-6; tentative D call: TRBD1 (5 bases). This CDR3 contains 15 residues. V was cut by 4 bases and J by 7 bases, with 14 bases left in between. Germline V gene sequence: CDR1 MNHNS, CDR2 SASEGT. As DNA, the CDR3 is TGTGCCAGCAGTGGTGGGACTACAACGAATTCACCCCTCCACTTT. Translated: CASSGGTTTNSPLHF.

The chain couples TRBV29-1 to TRBJ1-1, with TRBD1 matching 7 bases. V lost 8 bases, J lost 4 bases, and 7 bases stayed unmatched. This CDR3 is built from 12 residues. Germline CDR1 is SQVTM and CDR2 is ANQGSEA. This CDR3 reads CSSNQGGTEAFF. The CDR3 DNA sequence: TGCAGCTCAAACCAGGGGGGCACTGAAGCTTTCTTT.